This T cell receptor (beta chain) was observed in a study of blood T cell repertoires in COVID-19. CDR3 length equals 15 residues. CDR1 and CDR2 (germline): KGHDR, SFDVKD. Trimming pared 2 bases from V and 4 bases from J, leaving 13 bases between. Assay: immunoSEQ multiplex PCR; the TCRdb copy retains only in-frame clones and omits some. The sample lists 210,000 or so clones, around 80% occurring once. The source of this sequence is an elderly woman with active or convalescent COVID-19. The sequencing sample was made of peripheral blood. The chain uses TRBV24-1 and TRBJ1-1; no reliable D call. The chain's CDR3 is CATSDSRLGSTEAFF. The DNA for the CDR3 is TGTGCCACCAGTGATTCCCGACTAGGGAGCACTGAAGCTTTCTTT.